This TCR beta chain was profiled in a study of response to subunit inactivated influenza vaccine. Between the trimmed V and J ends, which lost 8 bases and 0 bases, there was a span of 14 bases. CDR1 is LNHNV and CDR2 is YYDKDF in the germline V gene (reference sequence). The CDR3 is 15 residues long. TCRdb independently ran MiXCR on the RT-PCR reads; one entry per CDR3 protein. The sample shows a few hundred thousand distinct CDR3 sequences, about a fifth of them seen only once. The TCR was taken from a man aged 50 to 69 who received an inactivated influenza vaccine. Sequenced here: PBMCs from blood, sampled approximately 22 months after vaccination. The chain recombines TRBV15 with TRBJ1-3, with D perhaps matching TRBD1 (6 bases). The CDR3 spells CATHPGHSSGNTIYF. CDR3 nucleotides: TGTGCCACCCACCCGGGACACTCCTCTGGAAACACCATATATTTT.